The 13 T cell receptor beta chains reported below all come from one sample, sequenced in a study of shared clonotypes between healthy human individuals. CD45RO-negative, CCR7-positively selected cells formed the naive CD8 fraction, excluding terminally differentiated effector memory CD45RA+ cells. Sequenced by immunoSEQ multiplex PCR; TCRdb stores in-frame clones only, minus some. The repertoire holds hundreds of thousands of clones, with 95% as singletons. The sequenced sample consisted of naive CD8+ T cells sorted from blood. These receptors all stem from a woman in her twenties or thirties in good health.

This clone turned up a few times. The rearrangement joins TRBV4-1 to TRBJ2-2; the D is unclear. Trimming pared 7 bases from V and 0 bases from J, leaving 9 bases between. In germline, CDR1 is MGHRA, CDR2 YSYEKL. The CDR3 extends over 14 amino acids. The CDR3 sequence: CASNRDANTGELFF. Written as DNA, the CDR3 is TGCGCCAGCAATCGCGACGCGAACACCGGGGAGCTGTTTTTT.

CDR3 residues: CASSSGLAGVSNEQYF. In DNA form, the CDR3 reads TGTGCCAGCAGCTCCGGACTAGCGGGAGTGAGCAACGAGCAGTACTTC. The V call is TRBV5-6, the J call TRBJ2-7, with 13 bases that match TRBD2. J gave up 5 bases and V 3 bases, and 8 bases lay outside the gene matches. CDR1 is SGHDT and CDR2 is YYEEEE in the germline V gene. The CDR3 covers 16 residues.

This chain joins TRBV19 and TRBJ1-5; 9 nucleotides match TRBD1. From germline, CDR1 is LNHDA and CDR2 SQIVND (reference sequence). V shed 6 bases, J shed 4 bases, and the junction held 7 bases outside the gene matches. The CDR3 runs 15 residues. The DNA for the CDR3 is TGTGCCAGTAGCACGGACAGGGGATGGAATCAGCCCCAGCATTTT. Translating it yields CASSTDRGWNQPQHF.

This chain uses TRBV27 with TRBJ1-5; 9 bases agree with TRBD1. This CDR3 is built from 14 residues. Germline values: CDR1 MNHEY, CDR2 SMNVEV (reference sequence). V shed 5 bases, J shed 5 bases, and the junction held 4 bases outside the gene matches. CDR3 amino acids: CASSHGTGYQPQHF. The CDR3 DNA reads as TGTGCCAGCAGTCACGGGACAGGGTATCAGCCCCAGCATTTT.

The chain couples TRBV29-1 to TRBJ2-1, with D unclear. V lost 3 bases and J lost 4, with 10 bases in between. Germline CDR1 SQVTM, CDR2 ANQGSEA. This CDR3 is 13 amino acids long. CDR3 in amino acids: CSVENGYYNEQFF. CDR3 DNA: TGCAGCGTTGAGAACGGGTATTACAATGAGCAGTTCTTC.

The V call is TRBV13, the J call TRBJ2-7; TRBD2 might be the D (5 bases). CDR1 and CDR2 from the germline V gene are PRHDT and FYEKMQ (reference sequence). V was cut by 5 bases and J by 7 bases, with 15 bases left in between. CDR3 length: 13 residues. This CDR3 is CASSLPGLREQYF. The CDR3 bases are TGTGCCAGCAGCCTCCCGGGGTTGCGGGAGCAGTACTTC.

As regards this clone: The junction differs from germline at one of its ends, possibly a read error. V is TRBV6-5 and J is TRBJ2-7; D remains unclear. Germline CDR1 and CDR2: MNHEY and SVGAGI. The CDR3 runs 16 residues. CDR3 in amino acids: CASSNSIASWLYEQYF. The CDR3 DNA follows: TGTGCCAGCAGTAACTCGATCGCGAGCTGGCTCTACGAGCAGTACTTC.

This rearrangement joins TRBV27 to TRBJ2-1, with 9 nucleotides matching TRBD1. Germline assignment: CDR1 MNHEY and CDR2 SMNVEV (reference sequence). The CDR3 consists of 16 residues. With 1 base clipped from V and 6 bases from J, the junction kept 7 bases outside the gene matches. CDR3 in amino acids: CASSLYGTGLTNEQFF. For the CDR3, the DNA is TGTGCCAGCAGTTTATATGGGACAGGGCTCACCAATGAGCAGTTCTTC.

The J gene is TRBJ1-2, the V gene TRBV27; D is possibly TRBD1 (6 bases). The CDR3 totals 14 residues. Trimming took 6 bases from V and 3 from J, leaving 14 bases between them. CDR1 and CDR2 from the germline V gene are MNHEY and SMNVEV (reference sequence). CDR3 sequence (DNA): TGTGCCAGCAGACCGGACAGATTATACTATGGCTACACCTTC. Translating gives CASRPDRLYYGYTF.

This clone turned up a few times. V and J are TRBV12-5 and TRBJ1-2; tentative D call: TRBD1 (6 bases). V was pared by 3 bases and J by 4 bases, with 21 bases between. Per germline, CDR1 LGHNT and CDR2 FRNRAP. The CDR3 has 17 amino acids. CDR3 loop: CASGFGQGTRASYGYTF. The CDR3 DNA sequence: TGTGCTAGTGGTTTTGGGCAGGGGACTCGGGCAAGCTATGGCTACACCTTC.

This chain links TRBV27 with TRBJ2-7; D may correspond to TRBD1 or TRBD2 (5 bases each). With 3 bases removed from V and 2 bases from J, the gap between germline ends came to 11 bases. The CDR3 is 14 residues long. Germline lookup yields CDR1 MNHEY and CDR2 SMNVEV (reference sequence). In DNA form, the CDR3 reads TGTGCCAGCAGTTTTATGGGACCAACCTACGAGCAGTACTTC. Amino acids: CASSFMGPTYEQYF.

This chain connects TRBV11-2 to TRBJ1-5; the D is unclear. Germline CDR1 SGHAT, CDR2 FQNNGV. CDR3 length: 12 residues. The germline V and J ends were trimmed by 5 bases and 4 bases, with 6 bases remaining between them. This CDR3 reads CASSVGNQPQHF. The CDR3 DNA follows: TGTGCCAGCAGCGTGGGAAATCAGCCCCAGCATTTT.

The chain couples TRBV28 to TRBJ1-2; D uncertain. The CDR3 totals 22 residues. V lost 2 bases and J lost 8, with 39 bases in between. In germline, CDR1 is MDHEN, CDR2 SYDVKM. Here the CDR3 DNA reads TGTGCCAGCAGTTTACCCCCATTTGATAGTCTCGACGTATTGTGGGGTGTGCAAGGCTACACCTTC. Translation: CASSLPPFDSLDVLWGVQGYTF.